The 24 T cell receptor beta chains reported below all come from one sample, sequenced in a study of blood T cell repertoires in COVID-19. Assay used: immunoSEQ multiplex PCR; TCRdb lists only in-frame clones, some missing. The profile shows 100,000 to 150,000 clones, 84% of them singletons. Sequencing used peripheral blood. The receptors derive from a woman between 25 and 40 years old who had recovered from COVID-19.

V gene TRBV6-1 combines with J gene TRBJ1-2; D possibly corresponds to TRBD1 (6 bases). V was shortened by 1 base and J by 7 bases, with 22 bases between the two germline ends. From germline, CDR1 is MNHNS and CDR2 SASEGT. The CDR3 loop spans 17 amino acids. The CDR3 nucleotides are TGTGCCAGCAGTGAAGTGGGTTCGGTGGGGGGGCCTGGTGGCTACACCTTC. It codes for CASSEVGSVGGPGGYTF.

This CDR3 reads CASSSEPRAGNTEAFF. CDR3 DNA: TGTGCCAGCAGTTCGGAACCTAGAGCTGGGAACACTGAAGCTTTCTTT. This chain uses TRBV27 with TRBJ1-1; D uncertain. The CDR3 sequence is 16 residues long. The V end was cut by 4 bases, the J end by 1 base, with 16 bases between. Germline assignment: CDR1 MNHEY and CDR2 SMNVEV (reference sequence).

This clone has only one observation. The chain uses TRBV6-1 and TRBJ1-4; D is undetermined. The germline V gene has CDR1 MNHNS and CDR2 SASEGT. Deletions cut 2 bases from V and 2 bases from J, with 6 bases between. The length of the CDR3 is 14 residues. The CDR3 spells CASSERGTNEKLFF. In DNA, the CDR3 is TGTGCCAGCAGTGAACGAGGGACTAATGAAAAACTGTTTTTT.

Note on this clone: Other nucleotide sequences in the sample specify the same CDR3. The chain is built from TRBV5-1 and TRBJ2-5; TRBD1 aligns across 8 bases. J gave up 2 bases and V 8 bases, and 8 bases lay outside the gene matches. The germline CDR1 and CDR2 sequences are SGHRS and YFSETQ. The CDR3 covers 14 residues. CDR3 coding DNA: TGCGCCAGTTCCCTCCAGGGGGCGCAAGAGACCCAGTACTTC. It yields the protein CASSLQGAQETQYF.

V gene TRBV19 combines with J gene TRBJ1-1; 7 bases agree with TRBD1. V trimming: 5 bases; J trimming: 4 bases; junction bases outside the gene matches: 10. Germline loops: CDR1 LNHDA, CDR2 SQIVND (reference sequence). The CDR3 sequence is 15 residues long. CDR3 coding DNA: TGTGCCAGTAGTTCGTACAGGGGTTTGGGCACTGAAGCTTTCTTT. Protein product: CASSSYRGLGTEAFF.

V is TRBV18 and J is TRBJ2-7, with 11 bases that match TRBD2. The junction had 10 bases not matched to a gene; V was cut back by 8 bases and J by 7 bases. This CDR3 has 14 amino acids. Germline-derived CDR1 and CDR2 are KGHSH and LQKENI. The CDR3 coding sequence is TGTGCCAGCCAACCGACTAGCGGGACGGGGGAGCAGTACTTC. Translating gives CASQPTSGTGEQYF. Drawing the rest from reference TRBV18 and TRBJ2-7, the complete variable domain is NAGVMQNPRHLVRRRGQEARLRCSPMKGHSHVYWYRQLPEEGLKFMVYLQKENIIDESGMPKERFSAEFPKEGPSILRIQQVVRGDSAAYFCASQPTSGTGEQYFGPGTRLTVT.

The J gene is TRBJ1-5, the V gene TRBV7-9; 8 positions match TRBD1. V was clipped by 4 bases and J by 0 bases; unmatched bases: 8. CDR3 length: 17 amino acids. From germline, CDR1 is SEHNR and CDR2 FQNEAQ (reference sequence). CDR3 coding DNA: TGTGCCAGCAGCTCCACAGGGGGTTATCTTAGCAATCAGCCCCAGCATTTT. This codes for CASSSTGGYLSNQPQHF. Combining the CDR3 with reference TRBV7-9 and TRBJ1-5 gives the whole variable domain DTGVSQNPRHKITKRGQNVTFRCDPISEHNRLYWYRQTLGQGPEFLTYFQNEAQLEKSRLLSDRFSAERPKGSFSTLEIQRTEQGDSAMYLCASSSTGGYLSNQPQHFGDGTRLSIL.

J is TRBJ2-3 and V is TRBV6-5, with D unclear. Germline-derived CDR1 and CDR2 are MNHEY and SVGAGI. This CDR3 contains 12 residues. With 11 bases removed from V and 1 base from J, the gap between germline ends came to 10 bases. The CDR3 bases are TGTGCCGTAACTCCGGGCACAGATACGCAGTATTTT. It codes for CAVTPGTDTQYF.

The rearrangement uses TRBV2 and TRBJ1-2; 9 nucleotides align to TRBD1. Germline V gene sequence: CDR1 SNHLY, CDR2 FYNNEI. Trimming took 5 bases from V and 0 from J; bases not matched to a gene: 16. CDR3 length: 19 residues. The CDR3 nucleotides read TGTGCCAGCAGTCGAACTTTTTCCGGGACAGGGCGAACTAACTATGGCTACACCTTC. It is translated as CASSRTFSGTGRTNYGYTF.

J is TRBJ2-1 and V is TRBV11-2; TRBD2 aligns across 8 bases. CDR1 and CDR2 (germline): SGHAT, FQNNGV. CDR3 length: 17 amino acids. Trimming took 1 base from V and 7 from J; bases not matched to a gene: 12. CDR3 in DNA: TGTGCCAGCAGCTTAGGGACCTGGGCGGGAGGAGGGAATGAGCAGTTCTTC. Translating gives CASSLGTWAGGGNEQFF.

The rearrangement joins TRBV25-1 to TRBJ1-1; no reliable D call. Germline V gene lookup returns CDR1 MGHDK and CDR2 SYGVNS. This CDR3 spans 11 amino acids. In nucleotides, the CDR3 is TGTGCTGCAGGAAAGAACACTGAAGCTTTCTTT. This sequence encodes CAAGKNTEAFF.

The rearrangement uses TRBV2 and TRBJ2-5; D perhaps matches TRBD2 (7 bases). The germline gives CDR1 SNHLY, CDR2 FYNNEI. Deletions cut 8 bases from V and 2 bases from J, with 18 bases between. CDR3 length: 15 residues. CDR3 DNA sequence: TGTGCCAGCTACAAAGGCGGGGGCCTTCAAGAGACCCAGTACTTC. This gives the protein CASYKGGGLQETQYF. Based on the CDR3 plus reference TRBV2 and TRBJ2-5, the full variable domain is EPEVTQTPSHQVTQMGQEVILRCVPISNHLYFYWYRQILGQKVEFLVSFYNNEISEKSEIFDDQFSVERPDGSNFTLKIRSTKLEDSAMYFCASYKGGGLQETQYFGPGTRLLVL.

The CDR3 spells CASKTGAIDEQFF. The DNA for the CDR3 is TGTGCCAGCAAAACAGGGGCGATCGATGAGCAGTTCTTC. V gene TRBV2 combines with J gene TRBJ2-1, with 7 bases matching TRBD1. V shed 7 bases and J 8 bases; nucleotides not matched to a gene: 8. The germline CDR1 and CDR2 sequences are SNHLY and FYNNEI. The length of the CDR3 is 13 residues.

The chain couples TRBV7-8 to TRBJ2-7; a weak D match, TRBD2 (5 bases). V was pared by 1 base and J by 1 base, with 8 bases between. From germline, CDR1 is SGHVS and CDR2 FQNEAQ. CDR3 size: 14 residues. The CDR3 protein is CASSLGSGSYEQYF. The CDR3 nucleotides are TGTGCCAGCAGCTTAGGATCGGGGTCCTACGAGCAGTACTTC.

V and J are TRBV19 and TRBJ2-7; 7 bases match TRBD1. Germline values: CDR1 LNHDA, CDR2 SQIVND (reference sequence). This CDR3 has 14 residues. Trimming cost V 4 bases and J 1 base; bases outside gene matches: 4. The CDR3 coding sequence is TGTGCCAGTAGTACGACAGGGTCTTCCTACGAGCAGTACTTC. This translates into CASSTTGSSYEQYF.

The chain is built from TRBV5-4 and TRBJ1-6; D not certain. Trimming pared 2 bases from V and 0 bases from J, leaving 6 bases between. Germline assignment: CDR1 SGHNT and CDR2 YYREEE (reference sequence). The CDR3 spans 15 residues. The CDR3 here is CASSLRSSYNSPLHF. As DNA, the CDR3 is TGTGCCAGCAGCTTAAGGAGCTCCTATAATTCACCCCTCCACTTT.

The CDR3 is CASNLRDSSSLGNTEAFF. The CDR3 nucleotides read TGTGCCAGCAACCTAAGGGACTCTTCTAGCCTCGGGAACACTGAAGCTTTCTTT. J is TRBJ1-1 and V is TRBV2; a weak D match, TRBD1 (5 bases). The CDR3 consists of 18 residues. Germline V CDR1 and CDR2: SNHLY, FYNNEI. Trimming took 7 bases from V and 1 from J, leaving 25 bases between them.

The chain is built from TRBV7-9 and TRBJ1-5; possible D gene TRBD1, 5 bases. The germline CDR1 and CDR2 sequences are SEHNR and FQNEAQ (reference sequence). The V gene lost 1 base and the J gene lost 2 bases, with 9 bases spanning the gap. CDR3 size: 15 residues. The CDR3 sequence: CASSLEGARNQPQHF. CDR3 DNA sequence: TGTGCCAGCAGCTTAGAAGGGGCTCGCAATCAGCCCCAGCATTTT. Using reference TRBV7-9 and TRBJ1-5 for the parts outside the CDR3, the full variable domain is DTGVSQNPRHKITKRGQNVTFRCDPISEHNRLYWYRQTLGQGPEFLTYFQNEAQLEKSRLLSDRFSAERPKGSFSTLEIQRTEQGDSAMYLCASSLEGARNQPQHFGDGTRLSIL.

This clone occurred once. The genes are TRBV7-9 and TRBJ2-7; 8 bases are a match to TRBD1. The ends lost 6 bases at V and 5 bases at J; junction bases unmatched: 6. The germline V gene has CDR1 SEHNR and CDR2 FQNEAQ (reference sequence). The CDR3 totals 13 residues. CDR3 sequence: CASSQTGDNEQYF. CDR3 nucleotide sequence: TGTGCCAGCAGTCAGACAGGGGATAACGAGCAGTACTTC.

The chain combines TRBV5-6 with TRBJ2-3, with no clear D. Deletions cut 0 bases from V and 6 bases from J, with 14 bases between. This CDR3 is built from 15 residues. Germline V CDR1 and CDR2: SGHDT, YYEEEE. The CDR3 region has the DNA TGTGCCAGCAGCTTGGTACTGTCCATTCCTGATACGCAGTATTTT. Amino acids: CASSLVLSIPDTQYF.

V and J are TRBV12-3 or TRBV12-4 and TRBJ1-2; D is undetermined. The CDR3 contains 13 residues. Trimming cost V 4 bases and J 8 bases, with 14 bases left between them. This CDR3 reads CASSSRLLEGYTF. The CDR3 bases are TGTGCCAGCAGTTCTCGCCTCCTCGAGGGCTACACCTTC.

This chain connects TRBV29-1 to TRBJ2-3; 8 bases match TRBD2. Germline V CDR1 and CDR2: SQVTM, ANQGSEA. The V gene end was trimmed by 4 bases and the J gene end by 6 bases; junction bases not matched to a gene: 12. There are 15 residues in the CDR3. The CDR3 region is CSVVWRGVISDTQYF. Written as DNA, the CDR3 is TGCAGCGTTGTCTGGCGGGGGGTTATAAGCGATACGCAGTATTTT.

This chain uses TRBV18 with TRBJ2-2; D unclear. V was pared by 1 base and J by 4 bases, with 16 bases between. This CDR3 comprises 17 residues. Germline V gene data show CDR1 as KGHSH and CDR2 as LQKENI. The DNA of the CDR3 is TGTGCCAGCTCACCACGTACTAATCGGGTCGGCACCGGGGAGCTGTTTTTT. The encoded protein is CASSPRTNRVGTGELFF.

In its sample, this clone was seen once. The rearrangement links TRBV19 to TRBJ1-5; no clear D gene. Trimming stripped 1 base from V and 6 bases from J, with 13 bases between. The CDR3 totals 15 residues. The germline V gene encodes CDR1 LNHDA and CDR2 SQIVND (reference sequence). The CDR3 DNA reads as TGTGCCAGTAGTATAGTTGCCCGGGAGGGTCAGCCCCAGCATTTT. Protein: CASSIVAREGQPQHF.